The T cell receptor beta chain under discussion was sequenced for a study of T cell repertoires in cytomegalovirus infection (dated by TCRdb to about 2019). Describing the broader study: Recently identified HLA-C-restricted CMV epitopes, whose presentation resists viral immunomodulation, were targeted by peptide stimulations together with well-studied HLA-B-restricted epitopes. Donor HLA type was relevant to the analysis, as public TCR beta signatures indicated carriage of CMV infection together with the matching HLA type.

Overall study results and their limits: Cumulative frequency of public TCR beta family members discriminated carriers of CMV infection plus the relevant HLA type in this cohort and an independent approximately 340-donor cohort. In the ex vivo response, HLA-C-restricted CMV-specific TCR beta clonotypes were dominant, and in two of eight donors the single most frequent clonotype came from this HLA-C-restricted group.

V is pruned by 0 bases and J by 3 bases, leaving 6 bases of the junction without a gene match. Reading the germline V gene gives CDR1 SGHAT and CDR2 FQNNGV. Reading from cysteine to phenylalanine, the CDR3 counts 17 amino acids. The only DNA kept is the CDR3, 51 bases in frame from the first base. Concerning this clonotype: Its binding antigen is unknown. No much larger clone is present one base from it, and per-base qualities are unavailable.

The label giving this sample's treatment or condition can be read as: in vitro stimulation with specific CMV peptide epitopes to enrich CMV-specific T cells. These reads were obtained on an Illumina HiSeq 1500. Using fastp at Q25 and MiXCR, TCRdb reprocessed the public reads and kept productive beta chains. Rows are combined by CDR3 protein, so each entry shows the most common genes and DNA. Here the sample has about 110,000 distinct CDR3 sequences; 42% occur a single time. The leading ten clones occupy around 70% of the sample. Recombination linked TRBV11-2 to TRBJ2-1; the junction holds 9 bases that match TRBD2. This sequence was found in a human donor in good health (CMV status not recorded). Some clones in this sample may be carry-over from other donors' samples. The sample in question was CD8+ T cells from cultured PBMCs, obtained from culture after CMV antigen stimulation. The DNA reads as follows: TGTGCCAGCAGCTTAGATTCGGCGGGGGGGTTCTACAATGAGCAGTTCTTC. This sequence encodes CASSLDSAGGFYNEQFF.